This T cell receptor (beta chain) was recorded in a study of CD8 T cells in Susac syndrome (dated by TCRdb to between 2018 and 2021). Regarding the complete study: Of the Susac syndrome patients who were sequenced, about 6 had clinically active disease and about 8 were in clinical remission. Whether CD8+ T cell activation and differentiation in Susac syndrome was antigen driven was tested using repertoire sequencing. The study compared CD8+ T cell repertoire clonality among about a dozen healthy donors, roughly 14 Susac syndrome patients and some 16 multiple sclerosis patients. At blood withdrawal, Susac syndrome patients were either therapy-naive, taking corticosteroids (in some cases with IVIg as well), or taking IVIg alone.

Sequences DFQATT (CDR1) and SNEGSKA (CDR2) are obtained from the germline V gene (reference sequence). Between the V and J ends, shortened by 2 bases and 0 bases respectively, the junction contains 5 bases. Taken from cysteine to phenylalanine, the CDR3 has 12 residues. Just CDR3 DNA is preserved here, 36 bases in frame from base 1. The count of this clonotype is one. There is no known antigen for this receptor. The sample holds no much larger clone one base away, and base qualities are not on file. Evidence from a single read is weak. General findings and caveats noted by the study authors: Approximately 17 and five Susac-specific public clones were found in the total CD8+ and CD8+ TEMRA repertoires, respectively. The number of individuals in the TCR sequencing and HLA analysis was recognized as being relatively small. CD8+ repertoires in Susac syndrome showed clonal expansion, which was highest in CD8+ TEMRA cells and was greater in clinically active patients than in remitting patients.

Peripheral blood CD8+ and CD4+ T cells from healthy donors, Susac syndrome patients and multiple sclerosis patients were profiled using high-throughput TCR beta sequencing. Susac syndrome patients met recently defined diagnostic criteria for definite or probable disease. Bulk CD8+ and CD4+ T cells were purified magnetically by negative isolation, whereas CD8+ TEMRA cells were enriched by FACS. Blood was drawn into EDTA tubes, processed within 24 hours, and PBMCs were isolated by density gradient centrifugation. PBMCs destined for TCR sequencing were cryopreserved in liquid nitrogen and later thawed in a 37 °C water bath. Purity of sorted or isolated CD4+, CD8+ and CD8+ TEMRA cells was at least 90%. RNA was extracted with the RNeasy kit and roughly 0.45 to 1 ug was reverse transcribed using random hexamers. The immunoSEQ multiplex PCR assay, covering 54 Vbeta and 13 Jbeta segments, was used to amplify TCR beta CDR3 regions. PCR amplification bias was corrected using a synthetic template baseline for primer optimization and computational correction. Per the original workflow: Reads were assigned to V, D and J genes according to IMGT and analyzed in immunoSEQ Analyzer, with only productive sequences retained. Clonality was calculated as one minus the Shannon entropy normalized by log2 of the number of productive unique sequences. For each patient and control, public and private clones were evaluated within the 100 most prevalent clones. A clone was defined as Susac-specific if it was absent from the healthy and MS cohorts, from roughly 980 published viral clones and from other ImmuneACCESS disease sequences. Starting from the raw public reads, TCRdb applied fastp trimming at Q25, assembled clones with MiXCR and retained in-frame beta chains. Every entry covers one CDR3 protein and lists the most common genes and DNA from its rows. The V and J calls were determined by TCRdb, not by the authors. Present in this sample are approximately 80,000 distinct CDR3 sequences, roughly 94% of which were seen just once. 0.52% of the sample goes to the ten largest clones.

The receptor was derived from a human donor with Susac syndrome. The sequence links TRBV20-1 to TRBJ2-7, with an unclear D gene assignment. Specimen: CD8+ T cells from PBMCs. Here is the DNA: TGCAGTGCTAGAAGTCCCTCCTACGAGCAGTACTTC. This translates into CSARSPSYEQYF.